Detailed here is one T cell receptor beta chain. Its antigen is not known. The CDR3 length is 15 residues. Trimming shortened V by 2 bases and J by 4 bases, and 12 bases separated the two germline ends. Looked up from germline, CDR1 is ENHRY and CDR2 is SYGVKD. This specimen belongs to a study of T cells in Graves' hyperthyroidism and ophthalmopathy. Study-wide points: Among clonotypes expanded in thyroid above 0.001, most were also found in blood.

Ophthalmopathy cases met thresholds of Clinical Activity Score at least 3, NOSPECS grade at least 4 and duration under 3 months. The study based diagnoses on clinical symptoms, serum thyroxine and TRAb, thyroid ultrasound and orbital computed tomography. RNA transcripts served as the template for amplifying TCR beta CDR3 regions. In the first-round RT-PCR of the TCR CDR3, the HTBI primer set was used. TCRdb independently ran MiXCR on the multiplex PCR reads; one entry per CDR3 protein. The sample holds 600,000 to 650,000 distinct CDR3 sequences, less than 25% seen once. The sequence derives from a man aged 30 to 39 with Graves' ophthalmopathy. The chain is built from TRBV10-3 and TRBJ2-1, with TRBD2 as a possible D gene (5 bases). Input material: blood. CDR3 in amino acids: CAISESRAGYNEQFF. The CDR3 DNA is TGTGCCATCAGTGAGAGTCGGGCGGGTTACAATGAGCAGTTCTTC.